This T cell receptor (beta chain) was observed in a study of blood T cell repertoires in COVID-19. Looking at the study overall: PBMCs, B-cell-depleted T cells, or T cells were the source of the cDNA or gDNA that made up the material.

The count of this clone is one. Compared with germline, one end of the junction differs, possibly owing to a read error. Some clones are missing from TCRdb's copy, which holds only in-frame ones; the method was immunoSEQ multiplex PCR. The data show roughly 360,000 clones, 81% seen once. The CDR3 is made up of 12 amino acids. The clonotype comes from a human donor with acute or convalescent COVID-19. The donor label of this sample is uncertain. The V gene is TRBV12-3 or TRBV12-4, the J gene TRBJ2-7, with 11 nucleotides matching TRBD1. Material for sequencing was peripheral blood. The CDR3 reads CASSKGTGGRLF. The CDR3 DNA follows: TGTGCCAGCAGCAAAGGGACAGGGGGACGTCTCTTC.